The rows below give T cell receptor beta chains drawn from one sample of a study of T cell responses to AZD1222 COVID-19 vaccine. Produced via immunoSEQ multiplex PCR; TCRdb's table is partial and in-frame only. Among some 120,000 clones listed, roughly 93% were seen once. Here the sequenced sample was peripheral blood, taken on day 0 of AZD1222 vaccination. The receptors here all came from an adult in good health. The CDR3 runs from the conserved cysteine through the conserved F or W. D genes are given only for firm matches. Expanded clones are given a class, and other clones once, few, many or no size at all.

>-|-|12|TRBV29-1|TRBJ2-3
TGCAGCGCTTGGGACATCACAGATACGCAGTATTTT
CSAWDITDTQYF
>-|-|12|TRBV11-3|TRBJ1-6
TGTGCCAGCAGCACGGAGAATTCACCCCTCCACTTT
CASSTENSPLHF
>-|once|15|TRBV7-2|TRBJ1-6
TGTGCCAGCAGCTTACTCGTTGGAATCGGATCACCCCTCCACTTT
CASSLLVGIGSPLHF
>-|-|13|TRBV2|TRBJ1-2
TGTGCCACGAAGCCAGGGAATAACTATGGCTACACCTTC
CATKPGNNYGYTF
>TRBD1|-|13|TRBV6-5|TRBJ2-7
TGTGCCAGCAGGAGGACAGGGGCTAAGGAGCAGTACTTC
CASRRTGAKEQYF
>-|-|14|TRBV28|TRBJ1-5
TGTGCCAGCAGTTTATCCGTTGGCAATCAGCCCCAGCATTTT
CASSLSVGNQPQHF
>TRBD1|-|15|TRBV19|TRBJ1-2
TGTGCCAGTAGTAGTGCGTGGGAGGGGGCCTATGGCTACACCTTC
CASSSAWEGAYGYTF
>-|-|21|TRBV4-1|TRBJ1-3
TGCGCCAGCAGCCAAGATATAGATCGAGTTGGGGGGCCGGTTATTGGAAACACCATATATTTT
CASSQDIDRVGGPVIGNTIYF
>-|-|11|TRBV12-3/TRBV12-4|TRBJ1-1
TGTGCCAGCAGGTTTAACACTGAAGCTTTCTTT
CASRFNTEAFF
>-|-|13|TRBV11-2|TRBJ1-1
TGTGCCAGCAGCCCGGGGCCAGACGTTGAAGCTTTCTTT
CASSPGPDVEAFF
>-|-|17|TRBV4-1|TRBJ1-1
TGCGCCAGCAGCCAAGGGTCTGACGGAGGGCTGAACACTGAAGCTTTCTTT
CASSQGSDGGLNTEAFF
>-|-|13|TRBV7-6|TRBJ2-2
TGTGCCAGCAGCTTAGTAAGGGGCGGGGAGCTGTTTTTT
CASSLVRGGELFF
>-|-|15|TRBV11-2|TRBJ2-7
TGTGCCAGCAGCTTAACGGGGCGGGTGATCTACGAGCAGTACTTC
CASSLTGRVIYEQYF
>TRBD2|-|15|TRBV5-5|TRBJ2-7
TGTGCCAGCAGCTTAGAAGCGGGAGGGCCTTACGAGCAGTACTTC
CASSLEAGGPYEQYF
>TRBD2|-|15|TRBV11-2|TRBJ2-4
TGTGCCAGCACCCCGGGACTATTCGGCCTGGACATTCAGTACTTC
CASTPGLFGLDIQYF
>TRBD1|-|13|TRBV2|TRBJ2-7
TGTGCCAGCACCTACGACAGGGGGACCGAGCAGTACTTC
CASTYDRGTEQYF
>-|-|12|TRBV5-4|TRBJ2-3
TGTGCCAGCAGCTCCTCCGGGGATACGCAGTATTTT
CASSSSGDTQYF
>-|-|14|TRBV19|TRBJ1-2
TGTGCCAGTACCCCGGCCCAAAACCTATGGGGCTACACCTTC
CASTPAQNLWGYTF
>TRBD1|-|15|TRBV19|TRBJ2-7
TGTGCCAGTAGTTCTACCGGGACAGGGAGGGACGAGCAGTACTTC
CASSSTGTGRDEQYF
>-|once|13|TRBV2|TRBJ1-1
TGTGCCAGCAGTGTGACGGGGAACACTGAAGCTTTCTTT
CASSVTGNTEAFF
>TRBD2|-|14|TRBV29-1|TRBJ2-1
TGCAGCGTTGAAGGGACTAGCTCCTACAATGAGCAGTTCTTC
CSVEGTSSYNEQFF
>TRBD1|-|12|TRBV28|TRBJ2-7
TGTGCCAGCAGCATCGGGCGGGACAGGGTATACTTC
CASSIGRDRVYF
>-|-|15|TRBV27|TRBJ1-2
TGTGCCAGCAGTTTGGAAGGGGTCCCCCTATATGGCTACACCTTC
CASSLEGVPLYGYTF
>-|-|13|TRBV29-1|TRBJ1-2
TGCAGCGTTGAAAAGGACAGCGTTGATGGCTACACCTTC
CSVEKDSVDGYTF
>-|once|10|TRBV24-1|TRBJ2-5
TGTGCCACTGGGGGGGAGACCCAGTACTTC
CATGGETQYF
>-|large|15|TRBV9|TRBJ2-7
TGTGCCAGCAGCCCTGGATCGATCAGGATCTACGAGCAGTACTTC
CASSPGSIRIYEQYF
>-|-|15|TRBV28|TRBJ2-7
TGTGCCAGCAGTTTTATCCAGGGGGGAAGCTACGAGCAGTACTTC
CASSFIQGGSYEQYF
>-|once|12|TRBV27|TRBJ1-5
TGTGCCAGCAGTTTTCGTGGTCAGCCCCAGCATTTT
CASSFRGQPQHF
>TRBD2|-|17|TRBV11-3|TRBJ2-1
TGTGCCAGCAGCTTAGATGGGGGGAGCGGGAGGGGCTCTGAGCAGTTCTTC
CASSLDGGSGRGSEQFF
>TRBD1|-|13|TRBV12-3/TRBV12-4|TRBJ2-5
TGTGCCAGCAGTAGGGACAGTAAAGAGACCCAGTACTTC
CASSRDSKETQYF
>-|-|14|TRBV9|TRBJ2-1
TGTGCCAGCAGCGTAGGCGGGTTGGACAATGAGCAGTTCTTC
CASSVGGLDNEQFF
>-|-|14|TRBV7-2|TRBJ1-1
TGTGCCAGCAGCTCTAGGAGGGTGGATACTGAAGCTTTCTTT
CASSSRRVDTEAFF
>-|-|15|TRBV5-1|TRBJ1-3
TGCGCCAGCAGCTTGTCGGCCTCCTCCGGAAACACCATATATTTT
CASSLSASSGNTIYF
>TRBD1|once|17|TRBV6-1|TRBJ1-4
TGTGCCAGCAGTGGAATATCACAGGGGGCGGGTTATGAAAAACTGTTTTTT
CASSGISQGAGYEKLFF
>-|-|15|TRBV19|TRBJ1-3
TGTGCCAGTAGTATTATCCGTCGCTCTGGAAACACCATATATTTT
CASSIIRRSGNTIYF
>-|-|15|TRBV10-3|TRBJ1-1
TGTGCCATCAGTGACCCCTGGAAGGGCCCCACTGAAGCTTTCTTT
CAISDPWKGPTEAFF
>TRBD1|-|16|TRBV4-2|TRBJ1-2
TGTGCCAGCAGCCAACCAACCGACAGGGGGAGGGATGGCTACACCTTC
CASSQPTDRGRDGYTF
>-|once|10|TRBV9|TRBJ2-3
TGTGCCAAAATCCCAGATACGCAGTATTTT
CAKIPDTQYF
>-|-|15|TRBV7-9|TRBJ1-3
TGTGCCAGCAGCCCTACTCCACGCTCTGGAAACACCATATATTTT
CASSPTPRSGNTIYF
>TRBD1|-|15|TRBV6-5|TRBJ1-3
TGTGCCAGCAGCCGGGGACAGCTCTCTGGAAACACCATATATTTT
CASSRGQLSGNTIYF
>-|once|12|TRBV28|TRBJ1-6
TGTGCCAGCAGTTCCCGTAATTCACCCCTCCACTTT
CASSSRNSPLHF
>TRBD2|-|14|TRBV25-1|TRBJ2-2
TGTGCCAGCAGGCTAGCGGCGAACACCGGGGAGCTGTTTTTT
CASRLAANTGELFF
>TRBD1|-|14|TRBV28|TRBJ1-2
TGTGCCAGCAGTTCGACAGGGGGTGTTTATGGCTACACCTTC
CASSSTGGVYGYTF
>TRBD2|-|16|TRBV3-1/TRBV3-2|TRBJ2-1
TGTGCCAGCAGCCCGAGATTGGGACTAGCGGGAAGCGAGCAGTTCTTC
CASSPRLGLAGSEQFF
>-|-|14|TRBV5-8|TRBJ1-6
TGTGCCACCATTACCCGGGCAAAAATAGGACCCCTCCACTTT
CATITRAKIGPLHF
>TRBD1|-|14|TRBV29-1|TRBJ1-4
TGCAGCGTTCACACAGGGGTCACTAATGAAAAACTGTTTTTT
CSVHTGVTNEKLFF
>-|-|16|TRBV4-1|TRBJ1-3
TGCGCCAGCAGCCAAGATGGCGTCAGCTCTGGAAACACCATATATTTT
CASSQDGVSSGNTIYF
>TRBD2|-|15|TRBV7-2|TRBJ2-7
TGTGCCAGCAGCTTATTAGGGACTAGCGACTACGAGCAGTACTTC
CASSLLGTSDYEQYF
>-|-|13|TRBV11-2|TRBJ1-5
TGTGCCAGCAGCTTAAGCCCCGGTCAGCCCCAGCATTTT
CASSLSPGQPQHF